This T cell receptor (beta chain) was obtained from a study of shared clonotypes between healthy human individuals. General observations from the study: Against clonotypes common to all four donors, non-shared ones had lower generation probabilities. Sequencing depth was expected to influence donor clonotype sharing.

Looked up from germline, CDR1 is MNHEY and CDR2 is SMNVEV (reference sequence). The CDR3 runs 16 residues. V lost 6 bases and J lost 4; bases outside the gene matches: 9. Each sorted subset replicate got 200 ng genomic DNA, 25,000 to 35,000 genomes. Assay: immunoSEQ multiplex PCR; the TCRdb copy retains only in-frame clones and omits some. The sample lists 2.5 million or so clones; 90% to 95% were seen once. This clone was detected only once. Its antigen is not identified. The specimen was naive CD4+ T cells sorted from blood. Subset defined: CD45RA+ positively selected. The sequence was collected from a man aged 18-30 years in good health. This chain uses TRBV27 with TRBJ1-2; 12 positions agree with TRBD1. The CDR3 coding sequence is TGTGCCAGCAGAGGGACAGGGGGCGGCCGGGTCTATGGCTACACCTTC. As protein: CASRGTGGGRVYGYTF.